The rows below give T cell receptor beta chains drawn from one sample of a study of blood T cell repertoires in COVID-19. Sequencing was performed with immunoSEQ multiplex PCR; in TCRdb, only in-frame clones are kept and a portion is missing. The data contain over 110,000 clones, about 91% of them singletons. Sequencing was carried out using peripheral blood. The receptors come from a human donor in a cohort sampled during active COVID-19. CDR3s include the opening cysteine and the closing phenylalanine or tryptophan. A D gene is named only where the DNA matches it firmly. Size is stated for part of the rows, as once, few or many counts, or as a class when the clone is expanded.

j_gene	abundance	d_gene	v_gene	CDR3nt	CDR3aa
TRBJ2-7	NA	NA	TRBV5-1	TGCGCCAGCAGCTTAGGCGGGACCTACGAGCAGTACTTC	CASSLGGTYEQYF
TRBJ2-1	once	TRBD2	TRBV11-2	TGTGCCAGCAGCCCCGAGGGTAGCGGGGGCTACAATGAGCAGTTCTTC	CASSPEGSGGYNEQFF
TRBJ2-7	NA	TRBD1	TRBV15	TGTGCCACCTCGGGACAGGGTCCCTTCTACGAGCAGTACTTC	CATSGQGPFYEQYF
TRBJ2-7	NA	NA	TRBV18	TGTGCCAGCTCACCAGGGGCCTATAGCTCCTACGAGCAGTACTTC	CASSPGAYSSYEQYF
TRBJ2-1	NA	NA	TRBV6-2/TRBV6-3	TGTGCCAGCAGTTACGGTGCAGACTACAATGAGCAGTTCTTC	CASSYGADYNEQFF
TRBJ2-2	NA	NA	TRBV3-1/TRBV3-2	TGTGCCAGCAGCCAACTGAACACCGGGGAGCTGTTTTTT	CASSQLNTGELFF
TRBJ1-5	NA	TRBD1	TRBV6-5	TGTGCCAGCAGTCACAGGGGAAATCAGCCCCAGCATTTT	CASSHRGNQPQHF
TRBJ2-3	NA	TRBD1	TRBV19	TGTGCCAGTAGTATAGGGGACAGGAACACAGATACGCAGTATTTT	CASSIGDRNTDTQYF
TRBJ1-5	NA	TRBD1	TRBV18	TGTGCCAGCTCGGAAGGGGGGGACAGGGGATGGAGCAATCAGCCCCAGCATTTT	CASSEGGDRGWSNQPQHF
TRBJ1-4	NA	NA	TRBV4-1	TGCGCCAGCAGCCAATCCGGGGGGGCAGTCGGAAAACTGTTTTTT	CASSQSGGAVGKLFF
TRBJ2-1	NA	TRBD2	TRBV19	TGTGCCAGCCAAGACGGGGGGGCCGGGTACAATGAGCAGTTCTTC	CASQDGGAGYNEQFF
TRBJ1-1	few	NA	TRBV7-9	TGTGCCAGCAGCTCCCGGACGGGCGGAGGGGCTGAAGCTTTCTTT	CASSSRTGGGAEAFF
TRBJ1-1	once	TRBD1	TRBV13	TGTGCCAGCAGCTTCTTCCGGGACAGGGGCACTGAAGCTTTCTTT	CASSFFRDRGTEAFF
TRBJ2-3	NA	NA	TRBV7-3	TGTGCCAGCAGCTCGGAGACTAGTTTTGCGCAGTATTTT	CASSSETSFAQYF
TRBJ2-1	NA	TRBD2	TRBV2	TGTGCCAGCAGTGCCGTGGCGGGGGCCTACAATGAGCAGTTCTTC	CASSAVAGAYNEQFF
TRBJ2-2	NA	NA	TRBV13	TGTGCCAGCAGCTTAGGCCCGGGAACCGGGGAGCTGTTTTTT	CASSLGPGTGELFF
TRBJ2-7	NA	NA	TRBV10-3	TGTGCCATCAGCGAGACACCCTACGAGCAGTACTTC	CAISETPYEQYF
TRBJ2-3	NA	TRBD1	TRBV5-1	TGCGCCAGCAGCGCAGGGGGCGGAATAGATACGCAGTATTTT	CASSAGGGIDTQYF
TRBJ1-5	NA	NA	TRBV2	TGTGCCAGCAATCCAGATAGCAATCAGCCCCAGCATTTT	CASNPDSNQPQHF
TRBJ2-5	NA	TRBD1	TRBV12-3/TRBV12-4	TGTGCCAGCAGCCGTCAGGGGGCCCAGTACTTC	CASSRQGAQYF
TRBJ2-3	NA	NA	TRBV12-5	TGTGCTAGTGGTACAGGGTTGCGCACAGATACGCAGTATTTT	CASGTGLRTDTQYF
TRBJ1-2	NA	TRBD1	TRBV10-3	TGTGCCATCAGTGAACACCCGGGACAGAACTATGGCTACACCTTC	CAISEHPGQNYGYTF
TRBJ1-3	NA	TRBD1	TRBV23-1	TGCGCCAGCAGTCTGGGGACAGCTGGAAACACCATATATTTT	CASSLGTAGNTIYF
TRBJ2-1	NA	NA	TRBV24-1	TGTGCCACCAGTGATTCGGCGGGGCGATACTACAATGAGCAGTTCTTC	CATSDSAGRYYNEQFF
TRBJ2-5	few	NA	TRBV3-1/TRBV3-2	TGTGCCAGCAGCTCCCTGGGCGTCCCAGAGACCCAGTACTTC	CASSSLGVPETQYF
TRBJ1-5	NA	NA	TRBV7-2	TGTGCCAGCAGTCCCGCCCCAGGGCAGCCCCAGCATTTT	CASSPAPGQPQHF
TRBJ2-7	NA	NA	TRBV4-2	TGTGCCAGCAGCCAAGATGGAATAGCAACCTACGAGCAGTACTTC	CASSQDGIATYEQYF
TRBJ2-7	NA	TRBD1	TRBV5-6	TGTGCCAGCAGCTTGCCATCAGGGGGCGAGCAGTACTTC	CASSLPSGGEQYF
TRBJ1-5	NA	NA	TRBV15	TGTGCCACCAGCAGAGCTGGCGCAGCGGGCAATCAGCCCCAGCATTTT	CATSRAGAAGNQPQHF
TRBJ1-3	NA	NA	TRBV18	TGTGCCAGCTCACCTTCGAGGGCGCCGGGAAACACCATATATTTT	CASSPSRAPGNTIYF
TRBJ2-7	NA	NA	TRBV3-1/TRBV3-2	TGTGCCAGCAGGTTCCACGGCTCCTACGAGCAGTACTTC	CASRFHGSYEQYF
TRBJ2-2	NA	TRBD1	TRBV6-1	TGTGCCAGCAGTGAAAGGGCGACAGGGGCGATGAACACCGGGGAGCTGTTTTTT	CASSERATGAMNTGELFF
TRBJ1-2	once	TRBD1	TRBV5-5	TGTGCCAGCAGCACTCAGGGGGACTATGGCTACACCTTC	CASSTQGDYGYTF
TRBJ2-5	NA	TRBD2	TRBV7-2	TGTGCCAGCAGCCTATTCTCCGGGGGGGTGGAGACCCAGTACTTC	CASSLFSGGVETQYF
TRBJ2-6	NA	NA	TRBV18	TGTGCCAGCTCTCCCCAGGGGGGCTTCTCTGGGGCCAACGTCCTGACTTTC	CASSPQGGFSGANVLTF
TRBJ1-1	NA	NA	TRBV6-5	TGTGCCAGCAGTCGACAGCTTTCAAAGAACACTGAAGCTTTCTTT	CASSRQLSKNTEAFF
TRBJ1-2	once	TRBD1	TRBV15	TGTGCCACCAGCAGCCAGCAGGGACAGTCCCATGGCTACACCTTC	CATSSQQGQSHGYTF
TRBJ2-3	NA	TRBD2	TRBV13	TGTGCCAGCAGCTCCTCCCGGACTAGCGGGGACGGGGGGACGCAGTATTTT	CASSSSRTSGDGGTQYF
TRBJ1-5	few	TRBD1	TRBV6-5	TGTGCCAGCAGTCCCTTGACAGGGGTAAATCAGCCCCAGCATTTT	CASSPLTGVNQPQHF
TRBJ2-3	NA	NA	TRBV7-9	TGTGCCACACAGGGCCCGGTTGGTGGCACAGATACGCAGTATTTT	CATQGPVGGTDTQYF